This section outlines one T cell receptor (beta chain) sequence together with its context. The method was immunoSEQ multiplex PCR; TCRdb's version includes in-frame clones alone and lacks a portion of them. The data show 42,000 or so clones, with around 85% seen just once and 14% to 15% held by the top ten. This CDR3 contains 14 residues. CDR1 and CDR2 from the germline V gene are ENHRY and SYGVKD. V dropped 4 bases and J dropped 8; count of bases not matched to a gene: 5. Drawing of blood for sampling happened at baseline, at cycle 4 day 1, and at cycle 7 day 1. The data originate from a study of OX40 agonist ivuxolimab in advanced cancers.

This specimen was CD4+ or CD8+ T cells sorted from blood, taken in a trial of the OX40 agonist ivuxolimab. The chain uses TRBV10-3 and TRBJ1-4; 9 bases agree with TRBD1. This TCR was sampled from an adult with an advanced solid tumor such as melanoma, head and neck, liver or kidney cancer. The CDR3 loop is CAISGTGEEEKLFF. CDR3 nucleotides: TGTGCCATCAGTGGGACAGGGGAGGAGGAAAAACTGTTTTTT.